This T cell receptor beta chain was identified during a study of cytomegalovirus exposure and HLA in healthy donors (dated by TCRdb to about 2017). About the investigation overall: According to a later analysis, the 120 or so validation repertoires were produced on the same platform as the 600 to 850 repertoires of the first cohort. The study aimed to test whether signatures of past pathogen exposure could be identified by cataloging public T cell receptors. A separate validation cohort of roughly 130 different subjects was used in addition to the roughly 720-subject first cohort. High-throughput TCR immunosequencing, statistical association of individual TCRs with disease status, and machine learning were combined to predict cytomegalovirus infection status.

The CDR3 spans 14 residues, from the cysteine through the phenylalanine. The sequence is cut down to CDR3 DNA, 42 bases in frame from base 1. CDR1 and CDR2 (MDHEN, SYDVKM) derive from the germline V gene. The germline V and J ends show losses of 4 bases and 7 bases respectively, and no gene match explains 0 bases of the junction. Libraries were prepared through the immunoSEQ multiplex PCR assay. As for the original processing: A statistical classification framework was built to diagnose cytomegalovirus status from the catalog of TCR beta chain sequences. TCRdb retrieved this table from immuneACCESS and kept in-frame rearrangements only. Not all clones are present; in checked studies, unresolved V genes account for under half, and no reason is known for the remainder. The DNA was the basis for D and trimming; V, J and clone size are from that table. This sample comprises about 330,000 clones, roughly 90% of them detected only once. Of the sample, 0.65% to 0.85% is held by the ten largest clones.

Results the study describes overall, beyond this receptor: Most TCR sequences were observed very rarely across donors, whereas some public TCRs were present in many individuals. In vitro tests confirmed that a few of the cytomegalovirus-associated TCR beta chains recognize cytomegalovirus antigens. The authors suggested that the approach could potentially be generalized to other disease states and immunological phenotypes. All 120 or so repertoires were used to score co-occurrence in the validation cohort in a later analysis, because that analysis had no HLA typing for the cohort. The study listed 164 TCR beta chains as associated with cytomegalovirus. The classifier was reported to diagnose cytomegalovirus status with high specificity and sensitivity in both the original cohort and the validation cohort. Subsequent analysis determined that TCRs grouped into clusters in the first cohort also showed a tendency toward co-occurrence across the approximately 110 validation repertoires, and 85% to 95% of cluster scores exceeded 0.

As concerns this clone: The target of this receptor is not known. Nothing much larger sits one base from this clone, and base qualities are not available.

The donors were included in the validation cohort of over a hundred subjects, a group kept apart from the 666-subject first cohort. The chain is assembled from TRBV28 and TRBJ2-1, with 14 central nucleotides matching TRBD2. Sample: PBMCs. The clonotype was recovered from a woman younger than 30 in good health and CMV-seronegative. The CDR3 region: CASSWTSGRNEQFF. The sequenced DNA: TGTGCCAGCAGTTGGACTAGCGGGAGGAATGAGCAGTTCTTC.